Listed below are T cell receptor beta chains from one sample, sequenced in a study of human T cells and chemical hapten exposure. TCRdb re-derived calls from the RACE reads in MiXCR, one entry per CDR3 protein. This table holds about 260,000 distinct CDR3 sequences, 7.5% to 10% found once. The sequencing here drew on whole blood, taken in connection with sensitization to the hapten diphenylcyclopropenone (DPC). These receptors were obtained from a middle-aged woman with alopecia areata. Some clones in this sample may be carry-over from other donors' samples. Both conserved end residues are part of each CDR3. A D gene is named only where the DNA matches it firmly. Clone size is shown for a subset of rows, as once, few, many or a class of expanded clone.

v_call	clone_size	j_call	d_call	cdr3_aa	cdr3_nt
TRBV3-1	.	TRBJ2-7	TRBD2	CASSPRLTSGSSYEQYF	TGTGCCAGCAGCCCACGATTGACTAGCGGGAGTTCGTACGAGCAGTACTTC
TRBV6-5	.	TRBJ2-1	TRBD2	CASSPSGTSGRIYNEQFF	TGTGCCAGCAGTCCGAGCGGGACTAGCGGGAGGATCTACAATGAGCAGTTCTTC
TRBV5-6	many	TRBJ1-4	.	CASSLAAGRKKLFF	TGTGCCAGCAGCTTGGCGGCGGGGAGGAAAAAACTGTTTTTT
TRBV9	.	TRBJ1-4	TRBD1	CASSGTGGDEKLFF	TGTGCCAGCAGCGGGACAGGGGGCGATGAAAAACTGTTTTTT
TRBV7-9	few	TRBJ1-6	.	CASSASGTLNSPLHF	TGTGCCAGCAGCGCGTCCGGGACCCTTAATTCACCCCTCCACTTT
TRBV6-2/TRBV6-3	.	TRBJ1-3	TRBD1	CASRRTGAGNTIYF	TGTGCCAGCAGACGGACAGGGGCTGGAAACACCATATATTTT
TRBV12-3/TRBV12-4	few	TRBJ2-1	.	CASSARLGGYNEQFF	TGTGCCAGCAGTGCGCGGCTAGGGGGTTACAATGAGCAGTTCTTC
TRBV9	many	TRBJ2-7	TRBD2	CASSLTGTTYEQYF	TGTGCCAGCAGCCTTACCGGGACTACATACGAGCAGTACTTC
TRBV7-9	few	TRBJ2-1	TRBD1	CASSHRQGRNEQFF	TGTGCCAGCAGCCACCGACAGGGCCGGAATGAGCAGTTCTTC
TRBV28	few	TRBJ1-5	.	CASSPGANQPQHF	TGTGCCAGCAGCCCCGGGGCCAATCAGCCCCAGCATTTT
TRBV27	many	TRBJ2-6	TRBD1	CASSLEGAPSGANVLTF	TGTGCCAGCAGTTTAGAGGGGGCCCCCTCTGGGGCCAACGTCCTGACTTTC
TRBV29-1	few	TRBJ2-7	.	CSVAGGTVDSYEQYF	TGCAGCGTAGCCGGCGGGACAGTCGATTCCTACGAGCAGTACTTC
TRBV27	few	TRBJ2-7	TRBD1	CASSSMGQGYEQYF	TGTGCCAGCAGTTCAATGGGACAGGGGTACGAGCAGTACTTC
TRBV9	few	TRBJ1-3	.	CASRSSDSSSGNTIYF	TGTGCCAGCAGATCCTCTGACTCGAGCTCTGGAAACACCATATATTTT
TRBV29-1	.	TRBJ2-3	TRBD1	CSVDGSKWTGASTDTQYF	TGCAGCGTTGATGGCTCAAAGTGGACAGGGGCTAGCACAGATACGCAGTATTTT
TRBV28	many	TRBJ1-2	TRBD1	CASSQGQGNYGYTF	TGTGCCAGCAGCCAGGGACAGGGGAACTATGGCTACACCTTC
TRBV10-3	few	TRBJ2-1	TRBD2	CAIGGTSGRIANEQFF	TGTGCCATCGGGGGGACTAGCGGGAGGATAGCGAATGAGCAGTTCTTC
TRBV28	.	TRBJ2-1	.	CASSWGVLSNEQFF	TGTGCCAGCAGTTGGGGGGTATTATCCAATGAGCAGTTCTTC
TRBV7-2	.	TRBJ2-7	TRBD2	CASSLGPAGATQYF	TGTGCCAGCAGCTTAGGCCCAGCGGGAGCTACGCAGTACTTC
TRBV9	few	TRBJ2-3	TRBD2	CASSSRTSGRADTQYF	TGTGCCAGCAGCTCCCGGACTAGCGGGAGGGCAGATACGCAGTATTTT
TRBV27	many	TRBJ2-7	TRBD2	CASSLGEGYEQYF	TGTGCCAGCAGTTTAGGGGAGGGGTACGAGCAGTACTTC
TRBV2	.	TRBJ2-5	TRBD2	CASSGAGGPQETQYF	TGTGCCAGCAGTGGAGCGGGAGGCCCGCAAGAGACCCAGTACTTC
TRBV12-3/TRBV12-4	few	TRBJ2-3	TRBD1	CASKQGAGDTQYF	TGTGCCAGCAAACAGGGGGCCGGAGATACGCAGTATTTT
TRBV30	few	TRBJ2-1	.	CAWSVHRLYNEQFF	TGTGCCTGGAGTGTACACCGGCTATACAATGAGCAGTTCTTC
TRBV6-2/TRBV6-3	.	TRBJ2-2	.	CASLTAGSTGELFF	TGTGCCAGCCTCACGGCGGGTAGCACCGGGGAGCTGTTTTTT
TRBV5-5	many	TRBJ1-4	.	CASSRWTATNEKLFF	TGTGCCAGCAGCCGCTGGACAGCAACTAATGAAAAACTGTTTTTT
TRBV30	.	TRBJ2-1	.	CAWSRGAYNEQFF	TGTGCCTGGAGTAGAGGGGCCTACAATGAGCAGTTCTTC
TRBV27	few	TRBJ1-2	TRBD1	CASSTGQGTHNYGYTF	TGTGCCAGCAGTACAGGACAGGGGACCCACAACTATGGCTACACCTTC
TRBV12-3/TRBV12-4	.	TRBJ2-7	TRBD1	CASSWGTGAYEQYF	TGTGCCAGCAGTTGGGGGACAGGTGCCTACGAGCAGTACTTC
TRBV6-1	once	TRBJ1-2	.	CASSEAVGPYGYTF	TGTGCCAGCAGTGAAGCAGTGGGTCCCTATGGCTACACCTTC
TRBV29-1	.	TRBJ1-1	TRBD1	CSVRGQGAGSEAFF	TGCAGCGTCAGAGGACAGGGAGCGGGATCTGAAGCTTTCTTT
TRBV10-3	.	TRBJ2-3	.	CAISDGYSDTQYF	TGTGCCATCAGTGATGGCTATTCAGATACGCAGTATTTT
TRBV7-2	many	TRBJ1-5	TRBD1	CASSSRTGRQPQHF	TGTGCCAGCAGCTCCAGGACAGGACGGCAGCCCCAGCATTTT
TRBV7-2	.	TRBJ2-3	.	CASSAGPHSGNTDTQYF	TGTGCCAGCAGCGCCGGCCCCCATAGCGGAAACACAGATACGCAGTATTTT
TRBV18	few	TRBJ2-1	.	CASSPLRVYDFNEQFF	TGTGCCAGCTCACCTCTCCGGGTCTACGACTTCAATGAGCAGTTCTTC
TRBV4-3	.	TRBJ2-7	.	CASSQDFGYEQYF	TGCGCCAGCAGCCAAGATTTTGGGTACGAGCAGTACTTC
TRBV9	many	TRBJ2-2	.	CASSVELNTGELFF	TGTGCCAGCAGCGTAGAATTGAACACCGGGGAGCTGTTTTTT
TRBV5-6	.	TRBJ2-1	TRBD1	CASSLIGTGTDEQFF	TGTGCCAGCAGCTTGATAGGGACAGGGACGGATGAGCAGTTCTTC
TRBV7-3	.	TRBJ2-1	TRBD2	CASSLSSGRGNEQFF	TGTGCCAGCAGCTTATCAAGCGGGAGGGGGAATGAGCAGTTCTTC
TRBV29-1	.	TRBJ2-7	.	CSVDRLDDGEQYF	TGCAGCGTTGACAGGCTAGACGACGGCGAGCAGTACTTC
TRBV25-1	.	TRBJ2-7	.	CASSEGDSSFYEQYF	TGTGCCAGCAGTGAAGGTGATAGTTCTTTCTACGAGCAGTACTTC
TRBV24-1	.	TRBJ2-3	TRBD2	CATSEAGFYTDTQYF	TGTGCCACCAGTGAAGCGGGATTCTACACAGATACGCAGTATTTT
TRBV18	few	TRBJ2-5	TRBD1	CASSPGGKRETQYF	TGTGCCAGCTCGCCAGGGGGCAAGCGGGAGACCCAGTACTTC
TRBV11-1	few	TRBJ2-5	.	CASSLRASRSQETQYF	TGTGCCAGCAGCTTAAGGGCTAGCCGGAGCCAAGAGACCCAGTACTTC
TRBV10-3	.	TRBJ1-5	.	CAISESIRGQPQHF	TGTGCCATCAGTGAGTCGATAAGGGGCCAGCCCCAGCATTTT
TRBV6-2/TRBV6-3	.	TRBJ2-1	TRBD2	CASSWTSGSSYNEQFF	TGTGCCAGCAGCTGGACTAGCGGGAGCTCCTACAATGAGCAGTTCTTC
TRBV6-6	many	TRBJ2-3	TRBD1	CASSYRTGTGSDTQYF	TGTGCCAGCAGTTATAGAACCGGGACAGGGTCAGATACGCAGTATTTT
TRBV24-1	few	TRBJ2-3	.	CATSDASGPATQDTQYF	TGTGCCACCAGTGATGCCTCAGGCCCCGCGACCCAAGATACGCAGTATTTT
TRBV5-1	.	TRBJ2-5	TRBD2	CASRDTTAGGTQYF	TGCGCCAGCCGGGACACGACGGCGGGAGGGACCCAGTACTTC
TRBV3-1	few	TRBJ2-7	TRBD2	CASSQLSGRASSSSYEQYF	TGTGCCAGCAGCCAACTCAGCGGGAGGGCCTCTTCCTCGTCCTACGAGCAGTACTTC
TRBV28	few	TRBJ2-3	TRBD2	CASSLVTSGRERRTDTQYF	TGTGCCAGCAGTTTAGTCACCAGCGGGAGAGAGAGACGTACAGATACGCAGTATTTT
TRBV5-1	.	TRBJ2-5	.	CASSSAGGVRETQYF	TGCGCCAGCAGCTCCGCCGGGGGAGTTAGGGAGACCCAGTACTTC
TRBV12-3/TRBV12-4	.	TRBJ2-3	.	CASSTRQRTDTQYF	TGTGCCAGCAGTACCCGACAGCGCACAGATACGCAGTATTTT
TRBV19	.	TRBJ2-4	.	CASSIRGQNIQYF	TGTGCCAGTAGTATACGGGGTCAAAACATTCAGTACTTC
TRBV5-1	few	TRBJ2-7	.	CASSLEWDTISYEQYF	TGCGCCAGCAGCTTGGAGTGGGACACTATTTCCTACGAGCAGTACTTC
TRBV12-3/TRBV12-4	few	TRBJ1-1	.	CASSFRRYTEAFF	TGTGCCAGCAGTTTTCGACGGTACACTGAAGCTTTCTTT
TRBV27	many	TRBJ2-7	TRBD1	CASSADRRHEQYF	TGTGCCAGCAGTGCGGACAGGCGCCACGAGCAGTACTTC